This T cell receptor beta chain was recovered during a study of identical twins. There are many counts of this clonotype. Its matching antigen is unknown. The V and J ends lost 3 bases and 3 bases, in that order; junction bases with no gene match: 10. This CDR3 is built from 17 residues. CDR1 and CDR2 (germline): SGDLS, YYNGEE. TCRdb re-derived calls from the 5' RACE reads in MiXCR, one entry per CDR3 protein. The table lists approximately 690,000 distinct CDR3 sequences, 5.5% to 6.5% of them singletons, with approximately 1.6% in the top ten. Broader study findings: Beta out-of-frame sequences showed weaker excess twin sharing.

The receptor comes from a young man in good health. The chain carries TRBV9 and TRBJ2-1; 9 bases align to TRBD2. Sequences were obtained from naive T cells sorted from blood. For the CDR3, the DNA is TGTGCCAGCAGCGCACCAATAGCGGGGGACCTCTACAATGAGCAGTTCTTC. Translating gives CASSAPIAGDLYNEQFF.